Presented here are 23 T cell receptor beta chains from one specimen sequenced in a study of T cell responses to AZD1222 COVID-19 vaccine. Produced via immunoSEQ multiplex PCR; TCRdb's table is partial and in-frame only. The repertoire holds about 120,000 clones, with more than 80% as singletons. This material consisted of peripheral blood, taken on day 0 of AZD1222 vaccination. The receptors were gathered from an adult in good health.

The chain's CDR3 is CASTSSYNSPLHF. CDR3 in DNA: TGTGCCAGTACAAGCTCCTATAATTCACCCCTCCACTTT. The chain carries TRBV19 and TRBJ1-6; no definite D call. There are 13 residues in the CDR3. V gave up 7 bases and J gave up 0 bases, with 4 bases separating them. Germline V lookup: CDR1 LNHDA, CDR2 SQIVND (reference sequence).

The CDR3 reads CASQGRQRGDETQYF. DNA of the CDR3: TGTGCCAGCCAGGGAAGACAACGTGGTGACGAGACCCAGTACTTC. The rearrangement joins TRBV25-1 to TRBJ2-5; D might be TRBD1 (5 bases). V lost 8 bases and J 5 bases, leaving 21 bases between the germline ends. This CDR3 has 15 residues. Germline values: CDR1 MGHDK, CDR2 SYGVNS.

The J gene is TRBJ2-6, the V gene TRBV5-3; D gene unclear. TRBV5-3 is flagged as an ORF with uncertain function. The CDR3 is 17 residues long. Trimming took off 2 bases at V and 4 bases at J, with 16 bases between the two ends. The CDR3 DNA follows: TGTGCCAGAAGCTTTATACCGGCCCGCTGCGGGGCCAACGTCCTGACTTTC. It specifies CARSFIPARCGANVLTF.

V gene TRBV15 combines with J gene TRBJ2-5; no reliable D call. The CDR3 loop spans 13 amino acids. Trimming removed 1 base from V and 4 bases from J, with 7 bases in between. Per germline, CDR1 LNHNV and CDR2 YYDKDF (reference sequence). CDR3 loop: CATSRVNGETQYF. The DNA for the CDR3 is TGTGCCACCAGCAGAGTTAACGGAGAGACCCAGTACTTC.

The chain combines TRBV7-3 with TRBJ2-2, with D unresolved. V lost 5 bases, J lost 5 bases, and 9 bases lay in between. Germline values: CDR1 SGHTA, CDR2 FQGTGA. CDR3 length equals 13 residues. The CDR3 DNA follows: TGTGCCAGCAGCCCTCATACGACCGGGGAGCTGTTTTTT. This translates into CASSPHTTGELFF.

The genes are TRBV5-1 and TRBJ1-1; weak D call: TRBD1 (5 bases). V was trimmed by 6 bases and J by 0 bases, leaving 18 bases between them. This CDR3 contains 16 residues. Germline V gives CDR1 SGHRS, CDR2 YFSETQ. The CDR3 bases are TGCGCCAGCAAGCTCCAGCCCGGGACGGTGAACACTGAAGCTTTCTTT. Encoded protein: CASKLQPGTVNTEAFF.

The genes are TRBV9 and TRBJ2-2, with D perhaps being TRBD1 or TRBD2 (5 bases each). Trimming pared 0 bases from V and 0 bases from J, leaving 9 bases between. Germline-derived CDR1 and CDR2 are SGDLS and YYNGEE. The CDR3 length is 16 residues. CDR3 nucleotides: TGTGCCAGCAGCGTAGTGACGGGGCCGAACACCGGGGAGCTGTTTTTT. It yields the protein CASSVVTGPNTGELFF.

In this sample, this clone turned up once. The chain carries TRBV19 and TRBJ2-2; a weak D match, TRBD1 (6 bases). Trimming removed 5 bases from V and 4 bases from J, with 17 bases in between. The germline CDR1 and CDR2 sequences are LNHDA and SQIVND (reference sequence). CDR3 length equals 16 residues. CDR3 sequence reads: CASSPRTVRGTGELFF. CDR3 coding DNA: TGTGCCAGTAGTCCCAGGACAGTTCGGGGCACCGGGGAGCTGTTTTTT.

This clone has only one observation. The chain couples TRBV2 to TRBJ1-5; D not certain. The V end was cut by 5 bases, the J end by 7 bases, with 18 bases between. The CDR3 runs 15 residues. Germline CDR1 SNHLY, CDR2 FYNNEI. Here the CDR3 DNA reads TGTGCCAGCAGTCCGGAAACGGGGATGGGCCAGCCCCAGCATTTT. Its translation is CASSPETGMGQPQHF.

The chain joins TRBV5-1 to TRBJ2-1, with D maybe TRBD2 (5 bases). Trimming left V 4 bases short and J 2 bases short, with 16 bases between. The CDR3 covers 16 residues. The germline CDR1 and CDR2 sequences are SGHRS and YFSETQ. CDR3: CASSPGGTSPYNEQFF. The CDR3 DNA reads as TGCGCCAGCAGCCCTGGAGGCACGTCGCCCTACAATGAGCAGTTCTTC.

This clone was found a few times. This rearrangement joins TRBV10-3 to TRBJ1-6; no definite D call. Per the germline V gene, CDR1 is ENHRY and CDR2 is SYGVKD. Trimming stripped 4 bases from V and 5 bases from J, with 15 bases between. There are 16 residues in the CDR3. For the CDR3, the DNA is TGTGCCATCAGTGTCACTCCGACACGGAATAATTCACCCCTCCACTTT. It translates to CAISVTPTRNNSPLHF.

This sequence joins TRBV19 and TRBJ1-1; D perhaps matches TRBD1 (6 bases). The ends were cut back, 5 bases at V and 0 bases at J, with 13 bases in the middle. Germline V lookup: CDR1 LNHDA, CDR2 SQIVND (reference sequence). The CDR3 contains 15 residues. The CDR3 DNA follows: TGTGCCAGTAGTTCAGGACAGCTAATGAACACTGAAGCTTTCTTT. It encodes CASSSGQLMNTEAFF. The variable domain in full, completed from reference TRBV19 and TRBJ1-1, reads DGGITQSPKYLFRKEGQNVTLSCEQNLNHDAMYWYRQDPGQGLRLIYYSQIVNDFQKGDIAEGYSVSREKKESFPLTVTSAQKNPTAFYLCASSSGQLMNTEAFFGQGTRLTVV.

The V gene is TRBV5-1, the J gene TRBJ2-7, with 12 bases aligning to TRBD2. The CDR3 has 16 residues. J gave up 6 bases and V 3 bases, and 10 bases lay outside the gene matches. CDR1 and CDR2 (germline): SGHRS, YFSETQ. CDR3 nucleotides: TGCGCCAGCAGCTCAAGTCAACTAGCGGGAGGTTTCGAGCAGTACTTC. Its translation is CASSSSQLAGGFEQYF. Combining the CDR3 with reference TRBV5-1 and TRBJ2-7 gives the whole variable domain KAGVTQTPRYLIKTRGQQVTLSCSPISGHRSVSWYQQTPGQGLQFLFEYFSETQRNKGNFPGRFSGRQFSNSRSEMNVSTLELGDSALYLCASSSSQLAGGFEQYFGPGTRLTVT.

The chain carries TRBV5-1 and TRBJ2-3; D is tentatively TRBD1 or TRBD2 (5 bases each). The CDR3 covers 14 residues. CDR1 and CDR2 from the germline V gene are SGHRS and YFSETQ. The ends were cut back, 0 bases at V and 4 bases at J, with 9 bases in the middle. The DNA of the CDR3 is TGCGCCAGCAGCTTGGCACGGGACGCAGATACGCAGTATTTT. This sequence encodes CASSLARDADTQYF.

V gene TRBV29-1 combines with J gene TRBJ1-1; D not certain. The V and J ends lost 8 bases and 1 base respectively, with 5 bases between them. The germline gives CDR1 SQVTM, CDR2 ANQGSEA. The CDR3 totals 10 residues. CDR3: CSMGNTEAFF. In DNA, the CDR3 is TGCAGCATGGGGAACACTGAAGCTTTCTTT.

The chain recombines TRBV5-1 with TRBJ2-5, with D unresolved. The CDR3 is 11 residues long. Trimming removed 2 bases from V and 4 bases from J, with 3 bases in between. CDR1 and CDR2 from the germline V gene are SGHRS and YFSETQ. CDR3 DNA sequence: TGCGCCAGCAGCTTTTCAGAGACCCAGTACTTC. Encoded protein: CASSFSETQYF.

The CDR3 spells CASSLEGLAGVREQFF. CDR3 nucleotides: TGTGCCAGCAGCTTGGAGGGACTAGCGGGAGTTCGTGAGCAGTTCTTC. The J gene is TRBJ2-1, the V gene TRBV5-4, with 14 bases lining up with TRBD2. V trimming: 0 bases; J trimming: 9 bases; junction bases outside the gene matches: 5. CDR1 is SGHNT, CDR2 YYREEE, per germline (reference sequence). The CDR3 covers 16 residues. The whole variable domain, filled in from reference TRBV5-4 and TRBJ2-1, reads ETGVTQSPTHLIKTRGQQVTLRCSSQSGHNTVSWYQQALGQGPQFIFQYYREEENGRGNFPPRFSGLQFPNYSSELNVNALELDDSALYLCASSLEGLAGVREQFFGPGTRLTVL.

The J gene is TRBJ2-2, the V gene TRBV9; D unclear. From germline, CDR1 is SGDLS and CDR2 YYNGEE. The CDR3 runs 15 residues. Trimming cost V 0 bases and J 4 bases, with 10 bases left between them. For the CDR3, the DNA is TGTGCCAGCAGCGTAGGAGGTTCTATCACCGGGGAGCTGTTTTTT. Residues: CASSVGGSITGELFF.

The V and J genes are TRBV7-9 and TRBJ1-5; 7 bases are shared with TRBD1. The CDR3 consists of 15 residues. The J segment lost 7 bases and the V segment lost 5 bases, leaving 11 bases of the junction unmatched. Germline lookup yields CDR1 SEHNR and CDR2 FQNEAQ (reference sequence). The CDR3 region is CASSDYDRAEQPQHF. The CDR3 bases are TGTGCCAGCAGCGATTACGACAGGGCAGAACAGCCCCAGCATTTT. Drawing the rest from reference TRBV7-9 and TRBJ1-5, the complete variable domain is DTGVSQNPRHKITKRGQNVTFRCDPISEHNRLYWYRQTLGQGPEFLTYFQNEAQLEKSRLLSDRFSAERPKGSFSTLEIQRTEQGDSAMYLCASSDYDRAEQPQHFGDGTRLSIL.

The V and J genes are TRBV3-1 (or the pseudogene TRBV3-2) and TRBJ1-2; TRBD1 might be the D (6 bases). CDR3 length: 13 amino acids. Trimming shortened V by 7 bases and J by 8 bases, and 17 bases separated the two germline ends. Germline values: CDR1 LGHDT, CDR2 YNNKEL (reference sequence). The CDR3 spells CASIARGGLGYTF. The DNA of the CDR3 is TGTGCCAGCATCGCTAGGGGGGGTCTCGGCTACACCTTC.

This sequence joins TRBV27 and TRBJ1-2, with 12 bases identical to TRBD1. With 4 bases clipped from V and 5 bases from J, the junction kept 14 bases outside the gene matches. From germline, CDR1 is MNHEY and CDR2 SMNVEV (reference sequence). The length of the CDR3 is 18 residues. CDR3 nucleotide sequence: TGTGCCAGCAGTTGGGGAGGGACAGGGGGCGCAGGGCCTTATGGCTACACCTTC. Residues: CASSWGGTGGAGPYGYTF.

CDR3 residues: CASSSSTGANTEAFF. The DNA of the CDR3 is TGCGCCAGCAGCTCCTCGACAGGGGCTAACACTGAAGCTTTCTTT. The rearrangement uses TRBV5-1 and TRBJ1-1; 8 bases fit TRBD1. The J segment lost 2 bases and the V segment lost 3 bases, leaving 6 bases of the junction unmatched. CDR3 length: 15 amino acids. Germline CDR1 and CDR2: SGHRS and YFSETQ. The full variable domain, with the rest looked up from reference TRBV5-1 and TRBJ1-1, is KAGVTQTPRYLIKTRGQQVTLSCSPISGHRSVSWYQQTPGQGLQFLFEYFSETQRNKGNFPGRFSGRQFSNSRSEMNVSTLELGDSALYLCASSSSTGANTEAFFGQGTRLTVV.

The chain uses TRBV4-3 and TRBJ1-3, with D unclear. Germline V gene lookup returns CDR1 LGHNA and CDR2 YSLEER. Trimming took off 1 base at V and 2 bases at J, with 15 bases between the two ends. The CDR3 extends over 17 amino acids. CDR3 sequence: CASSQVSGPSTGNTIYF. The CDR3 nucleotides are TGCGCCAGCAGCCAAGTTTCTGGCCCGAGCACTGGAAACACCATATATTTT.